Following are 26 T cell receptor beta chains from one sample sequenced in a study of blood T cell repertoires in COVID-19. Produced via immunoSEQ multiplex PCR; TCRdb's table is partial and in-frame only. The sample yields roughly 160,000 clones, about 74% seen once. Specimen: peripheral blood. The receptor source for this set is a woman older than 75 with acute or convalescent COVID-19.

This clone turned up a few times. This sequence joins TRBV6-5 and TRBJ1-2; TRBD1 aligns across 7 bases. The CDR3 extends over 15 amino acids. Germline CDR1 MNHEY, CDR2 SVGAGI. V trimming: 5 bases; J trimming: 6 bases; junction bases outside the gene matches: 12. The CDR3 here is CASSHDRELIDGYTF. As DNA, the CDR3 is TGTGCCAGCAGTCACGACAGGGAACTTATCGATGGCTACACCTTC.

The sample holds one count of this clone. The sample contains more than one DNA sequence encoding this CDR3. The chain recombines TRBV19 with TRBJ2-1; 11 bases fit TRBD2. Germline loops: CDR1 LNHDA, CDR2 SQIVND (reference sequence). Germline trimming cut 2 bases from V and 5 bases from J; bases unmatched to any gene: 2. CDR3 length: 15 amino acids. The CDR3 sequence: CASSIQLAGDNEQFF. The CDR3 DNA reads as TGTGCCAGTAGTATACAACTAGCGGGGGACAATGAGCAGTTCTTC.

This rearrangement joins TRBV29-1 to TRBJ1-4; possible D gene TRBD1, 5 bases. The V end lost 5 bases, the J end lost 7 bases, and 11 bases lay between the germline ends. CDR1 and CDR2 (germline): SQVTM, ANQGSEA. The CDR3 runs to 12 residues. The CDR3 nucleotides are TGCAGCGTTCGGGAGGGGAGTGAAAAACTGTTTTTT. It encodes CSVREGSEKLFF.

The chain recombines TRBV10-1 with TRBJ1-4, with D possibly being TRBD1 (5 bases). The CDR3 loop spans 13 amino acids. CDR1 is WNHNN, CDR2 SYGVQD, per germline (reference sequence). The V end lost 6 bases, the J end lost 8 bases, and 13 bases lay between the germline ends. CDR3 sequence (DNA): TGCGCCAGCAGCTCCGGACGGGGGGAAAAACTGTTTTTT. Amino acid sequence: CASSSGRGEKLFF.

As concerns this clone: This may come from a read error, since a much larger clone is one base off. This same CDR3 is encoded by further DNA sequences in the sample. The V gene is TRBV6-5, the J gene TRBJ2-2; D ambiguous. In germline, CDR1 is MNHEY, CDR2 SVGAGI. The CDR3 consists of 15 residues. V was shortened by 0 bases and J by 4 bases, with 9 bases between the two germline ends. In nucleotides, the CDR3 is TGTGCCAGCAGTTACTCCGGTGAAGCCACCGGGGAGCTGTTTTTT. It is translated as CASSYSGEATGELFF.

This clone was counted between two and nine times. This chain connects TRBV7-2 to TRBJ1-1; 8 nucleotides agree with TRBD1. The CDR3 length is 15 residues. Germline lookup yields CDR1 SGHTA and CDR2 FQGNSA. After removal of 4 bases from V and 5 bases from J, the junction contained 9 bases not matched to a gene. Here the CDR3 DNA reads TGTGCCAGCAGCTCCGGACAGGGTGAGACAACTGAAGCTTTCTTT. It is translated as CASSSGQGETTEAFF.

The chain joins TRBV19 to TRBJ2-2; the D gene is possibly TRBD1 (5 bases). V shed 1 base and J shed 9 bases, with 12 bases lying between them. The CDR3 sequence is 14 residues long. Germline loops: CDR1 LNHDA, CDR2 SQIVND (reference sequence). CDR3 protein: CASSIASGFRELFF. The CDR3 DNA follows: TGTGCCAGTAGTATAGCTTCAGGGTTCCGGGAGCTGTTTTTT.

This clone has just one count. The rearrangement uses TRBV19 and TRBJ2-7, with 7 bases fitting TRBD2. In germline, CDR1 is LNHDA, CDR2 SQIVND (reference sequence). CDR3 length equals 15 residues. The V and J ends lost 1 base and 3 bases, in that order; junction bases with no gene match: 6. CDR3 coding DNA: TGTGCCAGTAGTATAGCCCCTAGCGGAGACTACGAGCAGTACTTC. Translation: CASSIAPSGDYEQYF.

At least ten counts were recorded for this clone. This CDR3 is CATSRESNTGGGNQPQHF. In DNA, the CDR3 is TGTGCCACCAGCAGAGAGAGCAATACAGGGGGCGGCAATCAGCCCCAGCATTTT. The rearrangement links TRBV15 to TRBJ1-5; 9 bases fit TRBD1. Trimming cost V 0 bases and J 2 bases; bases outside gene matches: 8. The length of the CDR3 is 18 residues. The germline gives CDR1 LNHNV, CDR2 YYDKDF (reference sequence).

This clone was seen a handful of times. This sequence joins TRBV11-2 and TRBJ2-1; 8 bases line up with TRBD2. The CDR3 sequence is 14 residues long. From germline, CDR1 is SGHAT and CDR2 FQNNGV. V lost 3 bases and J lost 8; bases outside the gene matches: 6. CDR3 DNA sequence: TGTGCCAGCAGCTTGTTCTCGCGGGGGGATGAGCAGTTCTTC. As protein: CASSLFSRGDEQFF.

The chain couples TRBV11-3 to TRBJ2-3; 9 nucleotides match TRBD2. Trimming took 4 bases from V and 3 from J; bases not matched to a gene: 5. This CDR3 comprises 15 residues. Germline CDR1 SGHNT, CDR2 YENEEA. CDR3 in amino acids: CASSSLAGETDTQYF. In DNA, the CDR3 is TGTGCCAGCAGCTCTTTAGCGGGAGAGACAGATACGCAGTATTTT. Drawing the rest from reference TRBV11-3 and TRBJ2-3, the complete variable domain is EAGVVQSPRYKIIEKKQPVAFWCNPISGHNTLYWYLQNLGQGPELLIRYENEEAVDDSQLPKDRFSAERLKGVDSTLKIQPAELGDSAVYLCASSSLAGETDTQYFGPGTRLTVL.

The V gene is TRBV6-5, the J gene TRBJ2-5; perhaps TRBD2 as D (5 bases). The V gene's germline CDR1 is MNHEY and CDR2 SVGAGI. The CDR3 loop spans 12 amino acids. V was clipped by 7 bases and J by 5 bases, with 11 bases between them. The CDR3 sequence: CASKMEAETQYF. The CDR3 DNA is TGTGCCAGCAAGATGGAGGCCGAGACCCAGTACTTC.

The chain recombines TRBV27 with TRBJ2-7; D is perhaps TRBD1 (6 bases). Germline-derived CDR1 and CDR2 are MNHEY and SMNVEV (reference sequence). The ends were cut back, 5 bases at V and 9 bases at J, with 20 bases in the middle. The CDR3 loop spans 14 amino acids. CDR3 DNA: TGTGCCAGCAGTCCACAGGGTCCCCTGCGTGGGCAGTACTTC. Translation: CASSPQGPLRGQYF.

The CDR3 nucleotides are TGTGCCAGCCGGTGGAGGGTGACTAATGAAAAACTGTTTTTT. It specifies CASRWRVTNEKLFF. The V call is TRBV6-5, the J call TRBJ1-4; D call uncertain. The CDR3 consists of 14 residues. CDR1 and CDR2 (germline): MNHEY, SVGAGI. V gave up 8 bases and J gave up 2 bases, with 12 bases separating them.

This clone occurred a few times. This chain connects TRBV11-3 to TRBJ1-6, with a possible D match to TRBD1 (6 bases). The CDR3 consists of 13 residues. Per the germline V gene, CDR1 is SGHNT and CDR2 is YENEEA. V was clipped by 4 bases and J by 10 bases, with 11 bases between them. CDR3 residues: CASSSLRGSPLHF. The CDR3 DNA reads TGTGCCAGCAGCTCTCTCAGGGGCTCACCCCTCCACTTT.

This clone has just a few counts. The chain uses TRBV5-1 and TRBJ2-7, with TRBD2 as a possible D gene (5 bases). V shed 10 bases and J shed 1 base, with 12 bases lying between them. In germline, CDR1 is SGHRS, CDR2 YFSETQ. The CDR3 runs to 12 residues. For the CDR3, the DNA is TGCGCCGAGGCAAGCGGTTCCTACGAGCAGTACTTC. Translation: CAEASGSYEQYF.

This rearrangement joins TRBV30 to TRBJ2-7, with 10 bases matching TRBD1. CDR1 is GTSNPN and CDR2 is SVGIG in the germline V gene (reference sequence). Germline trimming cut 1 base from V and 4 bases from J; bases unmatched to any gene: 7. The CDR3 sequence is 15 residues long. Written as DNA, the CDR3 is TGTGCCTGGAGTGCCCTGACAGGGGGCCCTTACGAGCAGTACTTC. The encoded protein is CAWSALTGGPYEQYF.

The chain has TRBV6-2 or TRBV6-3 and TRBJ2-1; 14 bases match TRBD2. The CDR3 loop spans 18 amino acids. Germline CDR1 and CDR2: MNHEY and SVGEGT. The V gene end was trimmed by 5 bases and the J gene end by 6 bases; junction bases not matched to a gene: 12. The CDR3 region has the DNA TGTGCCAGCAGTAGCTTCGGGACTAGCGGGAGATTGGGCAATGAGCAGTTCTTC. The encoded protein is CASSSFGTSGRLGNEQFF.

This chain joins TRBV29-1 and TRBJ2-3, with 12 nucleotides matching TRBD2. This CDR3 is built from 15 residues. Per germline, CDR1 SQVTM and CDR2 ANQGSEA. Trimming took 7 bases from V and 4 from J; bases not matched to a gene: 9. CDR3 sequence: CSAETSGSGPDTQYF. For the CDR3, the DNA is TGCAGCGCCGAGACTAGCGGGAGTGGGCCAGATACGCAGTATTTT.

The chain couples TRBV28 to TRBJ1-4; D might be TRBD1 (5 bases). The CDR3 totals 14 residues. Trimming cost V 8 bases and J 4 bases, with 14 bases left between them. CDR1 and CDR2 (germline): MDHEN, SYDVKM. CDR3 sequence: CASGDSTLNEKLFF. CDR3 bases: TGTGCCAGCGGAGACAGCACCCTTAATGAAAAACTGTTTTTT.

CDR3 in amino acids: CASSLHGVGTGVYSPLHF. For the CDR3, the DNA is TGTGCCAGCAGCTTACACGGCGTCGGGACAGGGGTATATTCACCCCTCCACTTT. J is TRBJ1-6 and V is TRBV7-3, with 10 positions matching TRBD1. Trimming removed 2 bases from V and 8 bases from J; junction bases left unmatched: 12. The germline gives CDR1 SGHTA, CDR2 FQGTGA. There are 18 residues in the CDR3. The full variable domain, rest sourced from reference TRBV7-3 and TRBJ1-6, is GAGVSQTPSNKVTEKGKYVELRCDPISGHTALYWYRQSLGQGPEFLIYFQGTGAADDSGLPNDRFFAVRPEGSVSTLKIQRTERGDSAVYLCASSLHGVGTGVYSPLHFGNGTRLTVT.

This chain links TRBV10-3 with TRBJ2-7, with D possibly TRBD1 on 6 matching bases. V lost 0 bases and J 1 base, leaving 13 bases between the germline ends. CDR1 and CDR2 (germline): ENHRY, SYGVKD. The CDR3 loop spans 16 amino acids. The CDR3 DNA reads TGTGCCATCAGTGAGTCTCTGGCAGGGGCGTCCTACGAGCAGTACTTC. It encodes CAISESLAGASYEQYF.

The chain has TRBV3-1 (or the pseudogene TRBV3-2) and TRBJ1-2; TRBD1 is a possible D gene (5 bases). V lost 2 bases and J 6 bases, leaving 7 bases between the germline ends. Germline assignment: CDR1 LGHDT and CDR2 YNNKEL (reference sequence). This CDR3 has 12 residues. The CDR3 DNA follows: TGTGCCAGCAGCCAAAGCAGGGATGGCTACACCTTC. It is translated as CASSQSRDGYTF.

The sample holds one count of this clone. The CDR3 DNA sequence: TGTGCCAGCAGTTCCCAGACGGGACCCCTCCACTTT. This encodes CASSSQTGPLHF. This sequence joins TRBV12-3 or TRBV12-4 and TRBJ1-6, with unresolved D. V was shortened by 4 bases and J by 12 bases, with 10 bases between the two germline ends. The CDR3 has 12 residues.

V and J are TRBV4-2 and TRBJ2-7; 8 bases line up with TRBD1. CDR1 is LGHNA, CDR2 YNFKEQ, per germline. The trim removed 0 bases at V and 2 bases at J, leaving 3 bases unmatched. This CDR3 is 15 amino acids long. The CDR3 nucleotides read TGTGCCAGCAGCCAAGAGGGCAGGGGGCCCTACGAGCAGTACTTC. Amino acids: CASSQEGRGPYEQYF.

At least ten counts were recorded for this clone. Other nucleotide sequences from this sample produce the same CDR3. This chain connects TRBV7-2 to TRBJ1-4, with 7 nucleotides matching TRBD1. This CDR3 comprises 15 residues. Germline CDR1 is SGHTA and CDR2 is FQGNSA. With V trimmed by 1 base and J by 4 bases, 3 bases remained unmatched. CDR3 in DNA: TGTGCCAGCAGCTTAGGACAGGGAGGTAATGAAAAACTGTTTTTT. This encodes CASSLGQGGNEKLFF.